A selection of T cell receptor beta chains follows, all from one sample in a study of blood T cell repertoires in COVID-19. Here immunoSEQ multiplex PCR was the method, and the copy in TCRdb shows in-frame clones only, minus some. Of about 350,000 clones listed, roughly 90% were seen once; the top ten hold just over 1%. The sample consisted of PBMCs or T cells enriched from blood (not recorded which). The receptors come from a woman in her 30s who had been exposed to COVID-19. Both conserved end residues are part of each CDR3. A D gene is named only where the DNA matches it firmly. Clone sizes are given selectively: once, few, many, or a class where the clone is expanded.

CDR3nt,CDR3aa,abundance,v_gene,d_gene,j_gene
TGTGCCAGCAGCTTAGCCCACCCTACGCGGGAGGGCACAGATACGCAGTATTTT,CASSLAHPTREGTDTQYF,-,TRBV7-6,TRBD2,TRBJ2-3
TGTGCCAGCAGGATCGGCCAGGTGCTGAACACTGAAGCTTTCTTT,CASRIGQVLNTEAFF,-,TRBV11-2,-,TRBJ1-1
TGTGCCAGTACCAACAGGGGGCTGGAGGGCTACACCTTC,CASTNRGLEGYTF,-,TRBV19,TRBD1,TRBJ1-2
TGTGCCAGCAGTTCCCCTTTAGCGGGAGGGCCGTCAGATACGCAGTATTTT,CASSSPLAGGPSDTQYF,once,TRBV27,TRBD2,TRBJ2-3
TGTGCCAGCAGTTCTAGCGGGAGGGGGTACAATGAGCAGTTCTTC,CASSSSGRGYNEQFF,-,TRBV28,TRBD2,TRBJ2-1
TGTGCCAGCAGGGGGGACTTGCAAGAGACCCAGTACTTC,CASRGDLQETQYF,-,TRBV2,-,TRBJ2-5
TGTGCCAGCAGCCCGCCTAAGTCGCGCCACGAGCAGTACTTC,CASSPPKSRHEQYF,-,TRBV13,-,TRBJ2-7
TGTGCCAGCAGTCCACCCACAGGGGGCGGACATGAAAAACTGTTTTTT,CASSPPTGGGHEKLFF,-,TRBV27,TRBD1,TRBJ1-4
TGTGCCAGCAGCTTGGGTTATCGCAGGGCCCCTAATGAAAAACTGTTTTTT,CASSLGYRRAPNEKLFF,-,TRBV5-6,-,TRBJ1-4
TGTGCCAGTAGTTCGTCCGTGGCGGGGAATGAAAAACTGTTTTTT,CASSSSVAGNEKLFF,-,TRBV19,-,TRBJ1-4
TGTGCCAGCAGCCCCGGGACAGGTGGTTCCTACGAGCAGTACTTC,CASSPGTGGSYEQYF,-,TRBV6-5,TRBD1,TRBJ2-7
TGTGCCAGCAGTTTATCCGGACTAGCGGGGGGTAAAGAGACCCAGTACTTC,CASSLSGLAGGKETQYF,-,TRBV27,TRBD2,TRBJ2-5
TGCGCCAGCAGCCCGCTACTAGCGGGCCACTACGAGCAGTACTTC,CASSPLLAGHYEQYF,-,TRBV4-1,TRBD2,TRBJ2-7
TGTGCCACCAGCAGAGATGGGGGACTAGCGGGAGGAGAGACCCAGTACTTC,CATSRDGGLAGGETQYF,-,TRBV15,TRBD2,TRBJ2-5
TGCGCCAGCAGCCTAGATGTTGGTTCCTATAATTCACCCCTCCACTTT,CASSLDVGSYNSPLHF,few,TRBV5-1,-,TRBJ1-6
TGTGCCAGCAGCTCCGTAGGGGTCTATGGCTACACCTTC,CASSSVGVYGYTF,-,TRBV7-9,-,TRBJ1-2
TGTGCCAGCAGCCAAGCCAAGGGGGGGACTGGGGCCAACGTCCTGACTTTC,CASSQAKGGTGANVLTF,-,TRBV4-2,-,TRBJ2-6
TGTGCCAGCAGCCGCGGGACTACCACTTACGAGCAGTACTTC,CASSRGTTTYEQYF,-,TRBV3-1/TRBV3-2,TRBD2,TRBJ2-7
TGTGCCAGCAGCGTCCTAGGGGATTCACCCCTCCACTTT,CASSVLGDSPLHF,-,TRBV28,-,TRBJ1-6
TGCGCCAGCTCAACCGGGACAGGGAGTTACGAGCAGTACTTC,CASSTGTGSYEQYF,-,TRBV10-1,TRBD1,TRBJ2-7
TGCGCCAGCAGTCGGGACAGGGACTATGGCTACACCTTC,CASSRDRDYGYTF,-,TRBV4-1,TRBD1,TRBJ1-2
TGTGCCAGCAGCTTAATGGGGGGAGCCGAGACCCAGTACTTC,CASSLMGGAETQYF,-,TRBV7-3,-,TRBJ2-5
TGTGCCAGCAGCTTAGCCCGGACAGACGAGCAGTACTTC,CASSLARTDEQYF,-,TRBV7-6,-,TRBJ2-7
TGTGCCAGCTCACCACCGGGTCTGGCGGGAGAGGGCGAGCAGTACTTC,CASSPPGLAGEGEQYF,-,TRBV18,TRBD2,TRBJ2-7